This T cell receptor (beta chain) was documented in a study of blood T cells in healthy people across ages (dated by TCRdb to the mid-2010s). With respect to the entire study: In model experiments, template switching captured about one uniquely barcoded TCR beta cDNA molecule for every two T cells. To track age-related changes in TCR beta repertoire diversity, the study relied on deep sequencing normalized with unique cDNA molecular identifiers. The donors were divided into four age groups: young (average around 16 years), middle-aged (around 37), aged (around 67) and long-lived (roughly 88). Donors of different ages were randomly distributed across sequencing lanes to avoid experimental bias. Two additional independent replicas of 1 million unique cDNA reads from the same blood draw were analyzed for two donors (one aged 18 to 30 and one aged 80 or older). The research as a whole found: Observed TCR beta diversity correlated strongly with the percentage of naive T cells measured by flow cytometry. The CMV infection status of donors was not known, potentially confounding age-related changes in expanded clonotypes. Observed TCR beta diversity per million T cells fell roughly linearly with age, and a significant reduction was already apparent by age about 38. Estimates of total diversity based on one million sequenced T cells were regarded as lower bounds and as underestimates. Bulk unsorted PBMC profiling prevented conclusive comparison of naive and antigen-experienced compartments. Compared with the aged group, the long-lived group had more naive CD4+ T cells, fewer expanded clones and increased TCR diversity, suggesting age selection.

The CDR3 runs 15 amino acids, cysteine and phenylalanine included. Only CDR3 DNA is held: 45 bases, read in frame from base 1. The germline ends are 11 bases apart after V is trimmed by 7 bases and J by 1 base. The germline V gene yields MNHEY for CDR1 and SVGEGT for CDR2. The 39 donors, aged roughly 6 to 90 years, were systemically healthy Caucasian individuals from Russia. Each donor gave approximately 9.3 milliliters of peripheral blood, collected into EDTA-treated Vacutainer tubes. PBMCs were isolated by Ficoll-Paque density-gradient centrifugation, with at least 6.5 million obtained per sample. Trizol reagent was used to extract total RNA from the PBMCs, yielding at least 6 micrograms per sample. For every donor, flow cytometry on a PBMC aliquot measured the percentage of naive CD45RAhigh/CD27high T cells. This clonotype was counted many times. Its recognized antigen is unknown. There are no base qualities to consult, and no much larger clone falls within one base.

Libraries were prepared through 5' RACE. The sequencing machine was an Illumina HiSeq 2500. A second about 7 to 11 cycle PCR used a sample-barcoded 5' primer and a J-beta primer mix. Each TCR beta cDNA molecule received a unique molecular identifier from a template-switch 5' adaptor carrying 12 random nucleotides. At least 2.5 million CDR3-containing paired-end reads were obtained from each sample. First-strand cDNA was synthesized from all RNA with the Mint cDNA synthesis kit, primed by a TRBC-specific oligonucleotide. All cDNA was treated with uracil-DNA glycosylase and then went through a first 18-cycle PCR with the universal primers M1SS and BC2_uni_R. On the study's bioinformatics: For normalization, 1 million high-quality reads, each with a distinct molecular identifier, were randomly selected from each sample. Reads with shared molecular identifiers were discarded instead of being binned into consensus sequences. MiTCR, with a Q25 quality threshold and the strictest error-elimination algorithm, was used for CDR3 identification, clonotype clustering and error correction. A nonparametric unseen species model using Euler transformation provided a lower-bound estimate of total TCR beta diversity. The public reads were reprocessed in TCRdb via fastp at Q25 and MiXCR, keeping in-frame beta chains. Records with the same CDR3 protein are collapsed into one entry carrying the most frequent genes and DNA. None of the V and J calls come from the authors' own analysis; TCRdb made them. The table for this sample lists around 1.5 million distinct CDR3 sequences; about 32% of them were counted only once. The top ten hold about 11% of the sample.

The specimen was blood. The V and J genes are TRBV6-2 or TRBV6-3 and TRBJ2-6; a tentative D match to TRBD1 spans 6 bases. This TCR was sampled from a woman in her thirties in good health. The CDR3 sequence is CASKQQGSGANVLTF. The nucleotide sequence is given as TGTGCCAGCAAACAACAGGGATCTGGGGCCAACGTCCTGACTTTC.